This TCR beta chain was recorded in a study of blood T cells in healthy people across ages. General study results and limits: Roughly linear declines in TCR beta diversity per million T cells occurred with age.

This CDR3 comprises 16 residues. The germline V gene encodes CDR1 LGHNA and CDR2 YNFKEQ. V was pared by 4 bases and J by 3 bases, with 6 bases of the junction left unmatched. This clonotype was detected only a few times. Its antigen is unidentified. A second PCR, run for roughly 7 to 12 cycles, used a sample-barcoded 5' primer plus a J-beta primer mix. Every cDNA molecule bore a tag from a template-switch adaptor containing 12 random nucleotides. Every sample gave at least 2.5 million paired-end reads containing CDR3. TCRdb reanalysed the 5' RACE reads using MiXCR and keeps one entry per CDR3 protein. The sample lists roughly 700,000 distinct CDR3 sequences; around 45% were seen once.

Sequenced sample: blood. The TCR originated in an older woman in good health. The chain combines TRBV4-2 with TRBJ1-4; 9 nucleotides line up with TRBD1. The chain's CDR3 is CASSRGQGTSNEKLFF. DNA of the CDR3: TGTGCCAGCAGCCGGGGACAGGGTACTTCTAATGAAAAACTGTTTTTT.